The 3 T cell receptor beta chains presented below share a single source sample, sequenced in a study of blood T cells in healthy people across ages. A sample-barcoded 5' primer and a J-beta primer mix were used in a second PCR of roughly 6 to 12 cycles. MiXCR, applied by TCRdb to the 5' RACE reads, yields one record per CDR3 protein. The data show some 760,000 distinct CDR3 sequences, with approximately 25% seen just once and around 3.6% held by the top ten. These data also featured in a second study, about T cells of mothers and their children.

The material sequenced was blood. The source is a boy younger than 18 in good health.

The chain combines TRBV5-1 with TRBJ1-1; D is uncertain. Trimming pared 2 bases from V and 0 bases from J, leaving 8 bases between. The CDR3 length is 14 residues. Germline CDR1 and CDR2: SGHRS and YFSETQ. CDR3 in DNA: TGCGCCAGCAGCTTTGAGGGAATGAACACTGAAGCTTTCTTT. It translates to CASSFEGMNTEAFF. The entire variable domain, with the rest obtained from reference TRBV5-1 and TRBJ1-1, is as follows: KAGVTQTPRYLIKTRGQQVTLSCSPISGHRSVSWYQQTPGQGLQFLFEYFSETQRNKGNFPGRFSGRQFSNSRSEMNVSTLELGDSALYLCASSFEGMNTEAFFGQGTRLTVV.

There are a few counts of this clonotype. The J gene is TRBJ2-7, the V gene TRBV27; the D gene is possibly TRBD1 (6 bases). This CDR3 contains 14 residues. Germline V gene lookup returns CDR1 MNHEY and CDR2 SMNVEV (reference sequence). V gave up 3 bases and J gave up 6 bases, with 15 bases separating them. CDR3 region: CASSFRGTLGEQYF. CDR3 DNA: TGTGCCAGCAGTTTTAGGGGGACCTTGGGCGAGCAGTACTTC.

The CDR3 bases are TGCAGTGCTAGAGACAGGAACAATGAGCAGTTCTTC. This encodes CSARDRNNEQFF. The gene calls are TRBV20-1 and TRBJ2-1; D ambiguous. V was clipped by 0 bases and J by 5 bases, with 5 bases between them. The CDR3 has 12 residues. The germline V gene encodes CDR1 DFQATT and CDR2 SNEGSKA (reference sequence).